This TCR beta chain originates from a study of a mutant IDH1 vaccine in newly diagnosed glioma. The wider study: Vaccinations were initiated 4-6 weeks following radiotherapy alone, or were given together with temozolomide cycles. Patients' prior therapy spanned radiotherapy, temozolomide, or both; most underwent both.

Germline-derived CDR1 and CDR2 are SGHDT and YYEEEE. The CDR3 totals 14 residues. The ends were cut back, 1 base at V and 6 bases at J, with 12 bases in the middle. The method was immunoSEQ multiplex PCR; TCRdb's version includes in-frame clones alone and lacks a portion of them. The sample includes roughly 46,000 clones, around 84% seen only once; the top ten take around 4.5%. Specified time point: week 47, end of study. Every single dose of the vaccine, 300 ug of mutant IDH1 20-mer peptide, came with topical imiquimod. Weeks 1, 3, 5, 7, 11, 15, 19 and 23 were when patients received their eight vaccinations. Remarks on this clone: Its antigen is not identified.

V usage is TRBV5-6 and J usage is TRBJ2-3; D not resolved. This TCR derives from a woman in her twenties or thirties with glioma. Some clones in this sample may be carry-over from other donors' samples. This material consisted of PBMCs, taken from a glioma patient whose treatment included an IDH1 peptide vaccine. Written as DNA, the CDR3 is TGTGCCAGCAGCTTGATCCCGGCGGTGGATACGCAGTATTTT. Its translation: CASSLIPAVDTQYF.